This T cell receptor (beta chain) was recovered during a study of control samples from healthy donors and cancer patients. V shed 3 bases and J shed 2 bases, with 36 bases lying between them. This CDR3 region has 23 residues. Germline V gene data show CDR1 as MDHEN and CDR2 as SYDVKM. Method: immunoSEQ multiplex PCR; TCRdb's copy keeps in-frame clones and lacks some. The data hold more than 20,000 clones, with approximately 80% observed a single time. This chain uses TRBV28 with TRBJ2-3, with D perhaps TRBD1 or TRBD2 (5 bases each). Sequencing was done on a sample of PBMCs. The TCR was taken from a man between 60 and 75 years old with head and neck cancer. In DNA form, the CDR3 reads TGTGCCAGCAGTTTTATGCGCCCCATCCCCACCTCACCGGGCCGAGGGGTCACAGATACGCAGTATTTT. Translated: CASSFMRPIPTSPGRGVTDTQYF.